This T cell receptor (beta chain) was sequenced during a study of blood T cell repertoires in COVID-19. On the study more broadly: The cDNA or gDNA used as material had been derived from T cells, B-cell-depleted T cells, or PBMCs.

V was pared by 3 bases and J by 0 bases, with 14 bases between. The CDR3 is 16 amino acids. Per germline, CDR1 MNHNS and CDR2 SASEGT. In the original workflow: Reference gene primers were amplified, and this amplification served to estimate nucleated cell counts. Sequencing used immunoSEQ multiplex PCR; TCRdb keeps in-frame clones, though not all of them. V, J and clone size are taken as reported in that table, and D and trimming were inferred from the DNA itself. The sample lists about 46,000 clones, 80% to 90% occurring once. The sequence was obtained from a man between 45 and 60 years old with acute or convalescent COVID-19. The sample taken for sequencing was peripheral blood. The V and J genes are TRBV6-1 and TRBJ2-5, with D tentatively TRBD2 (6 bases). The CDR3 DNA reads TGTGCCAGCAGTGATGAATTACGGAGGGACCAAGAGACCCAGTACTTC. This codes for CASSDELRRDQETQYF.